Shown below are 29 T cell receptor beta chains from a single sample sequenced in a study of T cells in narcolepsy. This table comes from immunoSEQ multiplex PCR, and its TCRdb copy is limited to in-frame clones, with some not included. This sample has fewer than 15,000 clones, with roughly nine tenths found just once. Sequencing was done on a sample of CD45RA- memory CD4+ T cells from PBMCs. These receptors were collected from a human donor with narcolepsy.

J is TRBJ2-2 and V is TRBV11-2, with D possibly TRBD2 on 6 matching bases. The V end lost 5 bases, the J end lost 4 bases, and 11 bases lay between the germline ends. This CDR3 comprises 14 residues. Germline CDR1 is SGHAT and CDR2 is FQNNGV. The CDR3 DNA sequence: TGTGCCAGCAGCCTTCGTAGCGGCACCGGGGAGCTGTTTTTT. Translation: CASSLRSGTGELFF.

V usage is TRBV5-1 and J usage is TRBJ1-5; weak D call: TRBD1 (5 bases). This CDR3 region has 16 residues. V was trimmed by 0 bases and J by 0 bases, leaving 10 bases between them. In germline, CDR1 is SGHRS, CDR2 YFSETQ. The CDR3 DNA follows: TGCGCCAGCAGCTTGGGGGGGGTAGCTAGCAATCAGCCCCAGCATTTT. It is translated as CASSLGGVASNQPQHF. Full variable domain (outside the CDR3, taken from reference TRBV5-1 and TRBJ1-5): KAGVTQTPRYLIKTRGQQVTLSCSPISGHRSVSWYQQTPGQGLQFLFEYFSETQRNKGNFPGRFSGRQFSNSRSEMNVSTLELGDSALYLCASSLGGVASNQPQHFGDGTRLSIL.

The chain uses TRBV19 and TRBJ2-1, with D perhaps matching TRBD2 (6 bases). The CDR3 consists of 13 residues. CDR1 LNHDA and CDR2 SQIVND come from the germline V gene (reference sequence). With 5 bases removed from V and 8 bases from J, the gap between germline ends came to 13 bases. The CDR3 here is CASSFRVADEQFF. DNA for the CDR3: TGTGCCAGTAGTTTCAGGGTAGCGGATGAGCAGTTCTTC.

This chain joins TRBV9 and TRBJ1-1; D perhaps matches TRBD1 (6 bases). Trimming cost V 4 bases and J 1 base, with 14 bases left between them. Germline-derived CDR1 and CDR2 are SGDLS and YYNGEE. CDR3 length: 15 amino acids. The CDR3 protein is CASSYSGTPNTEAFF. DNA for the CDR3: TGTGCCAGCAGCTACTCCGGGACACCGAACACTGAAGCTTTCTTT.

CDR3 loop: CASSRTGIWETQYF. CDR3 nucleotide sequence: TGCGCCAGCAGCCGGACAGGGATTTGGGAGACCCAGTACTTC. The chain recombines TRBV5-1 with TRBJ2-5, with 8 nucleotides matching TRBD1. CDR3 length: 14 residues. Trimming at V came to 4 bases and at J to 5 bases, leaving 7 bases not matched to a gene. CDR1 SGHRS and CDR2 YFSETQ come from the germline V gene.

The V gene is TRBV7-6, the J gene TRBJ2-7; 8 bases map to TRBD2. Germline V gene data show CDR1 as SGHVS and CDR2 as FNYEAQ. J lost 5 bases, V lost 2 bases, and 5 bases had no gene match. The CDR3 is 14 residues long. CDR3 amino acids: CASSLRREGHEQYF. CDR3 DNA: TGTGCCAGCAGCTTACGACGGGAGGGCCACGAGCAGTACTTC.

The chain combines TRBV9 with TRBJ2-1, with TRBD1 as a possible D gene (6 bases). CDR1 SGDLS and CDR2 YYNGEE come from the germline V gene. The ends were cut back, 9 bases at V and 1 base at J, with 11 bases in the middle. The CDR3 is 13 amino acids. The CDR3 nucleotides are TGTGCCACAGGGGCGTTATCCTACAATGAGCAGTTCTTC. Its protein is CATGALSYNEQFF.

The DNA of the CDR3 is TGTGCCAGCAGCCAGGAAACTAGATCTAATGAGCAGTTCTTC. This sequence encodes CASSQETRSNEQFF. This chain uses TRBV4-2 with TRBJ2-1; possible D gene TRBD2, 5 bases. CDR1 is LGHNA, CDR2 YNFKEQ, per germline. This CDR3 region has 14 residues. Trimming took off 3 bases at V and 7 bases at J, with 13 bases between the two ends.

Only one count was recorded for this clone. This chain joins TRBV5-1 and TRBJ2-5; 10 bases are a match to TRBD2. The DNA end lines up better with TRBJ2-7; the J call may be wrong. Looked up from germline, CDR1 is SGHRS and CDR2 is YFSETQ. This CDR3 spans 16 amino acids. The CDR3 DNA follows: TGCGCCAGCAGCTTGGAGGGAGCGGGAGGGCCCTACGAGCAGTACTTC. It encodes CASSLEGAGGPYEQYF.

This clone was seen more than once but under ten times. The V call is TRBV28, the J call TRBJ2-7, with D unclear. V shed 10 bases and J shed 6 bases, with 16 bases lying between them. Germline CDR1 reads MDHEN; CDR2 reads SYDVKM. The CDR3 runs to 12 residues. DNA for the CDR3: TGTGCCACTAGTAGTTTCCTTCTCGAGCAGTACTTC. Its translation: CATSSFLLEQYF.

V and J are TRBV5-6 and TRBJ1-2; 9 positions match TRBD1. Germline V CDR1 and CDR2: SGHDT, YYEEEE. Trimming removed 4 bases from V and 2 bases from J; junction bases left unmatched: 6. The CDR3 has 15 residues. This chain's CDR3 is CASSEQGAINYGYTF. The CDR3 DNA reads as TGTGCCAGCAGCGAACAGGGGGCGATAAACTATGGCTACACCTTC.

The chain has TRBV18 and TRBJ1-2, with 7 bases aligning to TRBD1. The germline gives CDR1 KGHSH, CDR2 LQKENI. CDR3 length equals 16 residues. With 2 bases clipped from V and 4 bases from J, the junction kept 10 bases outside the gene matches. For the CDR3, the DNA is TGTGCCAGCTCACCATCTGCTCTCGGGACAGCCTATGGCTACACCTTC. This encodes CASSPSALGTAYGYTF.

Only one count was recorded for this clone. The CDR3 nucleotides read TGTGCCAGCTCACTCAAGGAACAGGGAACTGAAGCTTTCTTT. Protein: CASSLKEQGTEAFF. This sequence joins TRBV18 and TRBJ1-1, with D tentatively TRBD1 (6 bases). Trimming left V 4 bases short and J 5 bases short, with 14 bases between. Germline lookup yields CDR1 KGHSH and CDR2 LQKENI. The CDR3 has 14 residues. Complete variable domain (other parts from reference TRBV18 and TRBJ1-1): NAGVMQNPRHLVRRRGQEARLRCSPMKGHSHVYWYRQLPEEGLKFMVYLQKENIIDESGMPKERFSAEFPKEGPSILRIQQVVRGDSAAYFCASSLKEQGTEAFFGQGTRLTVV.

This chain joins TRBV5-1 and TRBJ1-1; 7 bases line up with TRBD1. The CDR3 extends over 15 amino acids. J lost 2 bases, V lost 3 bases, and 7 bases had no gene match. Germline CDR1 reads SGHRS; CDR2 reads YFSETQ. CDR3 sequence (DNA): TGCGCCAGCAGCTCCACCGGGACAGTCAACACTGAAGCTTTCTTT. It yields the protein CASSSTGTVNTEAFF.

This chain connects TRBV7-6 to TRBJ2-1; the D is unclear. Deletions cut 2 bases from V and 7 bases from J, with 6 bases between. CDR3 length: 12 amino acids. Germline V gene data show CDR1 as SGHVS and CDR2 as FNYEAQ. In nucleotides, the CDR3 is TGTGCCAGCAGCTTATCTCCGAATGAGCAGTTCTTC. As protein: CASSLSPNEQFF.

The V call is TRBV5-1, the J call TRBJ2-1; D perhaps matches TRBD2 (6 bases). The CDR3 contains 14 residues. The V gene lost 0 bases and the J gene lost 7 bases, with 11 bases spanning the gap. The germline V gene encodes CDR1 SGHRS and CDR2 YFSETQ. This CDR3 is CASSLAASANEQFF. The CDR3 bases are TGCGCCAGCAGCTTGGCCGCTAGCGCGAATGAGCAGTTCTTC.

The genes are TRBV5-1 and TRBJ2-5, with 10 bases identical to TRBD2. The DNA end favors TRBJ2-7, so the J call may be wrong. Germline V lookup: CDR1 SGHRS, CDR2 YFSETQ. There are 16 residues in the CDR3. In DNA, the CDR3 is TGCGCCAGCAGCTTGAGGGTCAGCGGGAGGGTCAACGAGCAGTACTTC. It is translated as CASSLRVSGRVNEQYF.

The CDR3 here is CASSSQGTPEQYF. CDR3 nucleotides: TGTGCCAGCAGTTCACAGGGAACCCCCGAGCAGTACTTC. The chain has TRBV2 and TRBJ2-7; possibly TRBD1 for D (6 bases). The CDR3 is made up of 13 amino acids. V lost 5 bases and J lost 6, with 14 bases in between. Germline CDR1 is SNHLY and CDR2 is FYNNEI.

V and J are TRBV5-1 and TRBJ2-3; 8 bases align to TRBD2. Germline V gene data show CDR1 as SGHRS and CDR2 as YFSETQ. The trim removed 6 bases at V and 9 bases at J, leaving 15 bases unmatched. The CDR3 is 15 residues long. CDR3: CASNPNSGARFTQYF. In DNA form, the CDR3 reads TGCGCCAGCAACCCCAATAGCGGGGCGAGGTTCACGCAGTATTTT. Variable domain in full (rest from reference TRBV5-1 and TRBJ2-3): KAGVTQTPRYLIKTRGQQVTLSCSPISGHRSVSWYQQTPGQGLQFLFEYFSETQRNKGNFPGRFSGRQFSNSRSEMNVSTLELGDSALYLCASNPNSGARFTQYFGPGTRLTVL.

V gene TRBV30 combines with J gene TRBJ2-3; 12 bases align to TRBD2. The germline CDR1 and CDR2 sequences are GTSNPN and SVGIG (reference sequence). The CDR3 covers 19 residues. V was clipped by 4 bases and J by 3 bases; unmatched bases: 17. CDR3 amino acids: CAWNLTLAGGPLVTDTQYF. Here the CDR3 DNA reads TGTGCCTGGAACCTGACCCTAGCGGGAGGGCCCCTCGTTACAGATACGCAGTATTTT.

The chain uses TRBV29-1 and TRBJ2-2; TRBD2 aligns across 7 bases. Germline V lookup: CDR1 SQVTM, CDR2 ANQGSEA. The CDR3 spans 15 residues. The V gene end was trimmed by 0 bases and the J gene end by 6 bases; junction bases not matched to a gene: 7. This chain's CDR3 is CSVEENAGVSGELFF. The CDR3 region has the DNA TGCAGCGTTGAAGAAAATGCGGGAGTATCCGGGGAGCTGTTTTTT.

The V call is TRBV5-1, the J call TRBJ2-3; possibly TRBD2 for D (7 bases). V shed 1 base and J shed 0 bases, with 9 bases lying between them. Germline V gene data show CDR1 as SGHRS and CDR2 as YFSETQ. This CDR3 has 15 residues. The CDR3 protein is CASSLWGGSTDTQYF. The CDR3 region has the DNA TGCGCCAGCAGCTTGTGGGGGGGCAGCACAGATACGCAGTATTTT.

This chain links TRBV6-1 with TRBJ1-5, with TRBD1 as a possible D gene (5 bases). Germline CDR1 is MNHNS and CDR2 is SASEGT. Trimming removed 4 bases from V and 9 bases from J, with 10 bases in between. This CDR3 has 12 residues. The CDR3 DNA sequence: TGTGCCAGCAGTGCCCTGGGGGGGCCCCAGCATTTT. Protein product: CASSALGGPQHF.

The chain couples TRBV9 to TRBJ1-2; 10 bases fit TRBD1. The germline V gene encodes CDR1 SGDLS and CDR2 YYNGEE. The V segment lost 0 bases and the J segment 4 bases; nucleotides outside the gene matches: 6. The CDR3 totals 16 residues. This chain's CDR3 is CASSVDAGQGGYGYTF. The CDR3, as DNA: TGTGCCAGCAGCGTAGATGCAGGACAGGGGGGCTATGGCTACACCTTC.

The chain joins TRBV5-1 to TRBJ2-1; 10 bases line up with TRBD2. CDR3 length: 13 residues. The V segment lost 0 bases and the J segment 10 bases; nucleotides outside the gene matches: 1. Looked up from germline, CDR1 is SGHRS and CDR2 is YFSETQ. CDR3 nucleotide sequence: TGCGCCAGCAGCTTGGCACTAGCGGGGGAGCAGTTCTTC. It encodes CASSLALAGEQFF.

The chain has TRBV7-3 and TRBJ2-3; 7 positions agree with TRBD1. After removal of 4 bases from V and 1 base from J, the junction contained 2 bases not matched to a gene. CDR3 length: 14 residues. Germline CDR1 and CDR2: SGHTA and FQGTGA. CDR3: CASSSGQGTDTQYF. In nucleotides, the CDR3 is TGTGCCAGCAGCTCTGGACAGGGCACAGATACGCAGTATTTT.

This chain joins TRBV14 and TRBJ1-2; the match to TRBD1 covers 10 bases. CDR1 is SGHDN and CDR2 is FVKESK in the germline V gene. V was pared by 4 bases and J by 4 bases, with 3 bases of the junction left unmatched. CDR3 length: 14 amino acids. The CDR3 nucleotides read TGTGCCAGCAGCCCCCGGGACAGGGGCTATGGCTACACCTTC. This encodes CASSPRDRGYGYTF.

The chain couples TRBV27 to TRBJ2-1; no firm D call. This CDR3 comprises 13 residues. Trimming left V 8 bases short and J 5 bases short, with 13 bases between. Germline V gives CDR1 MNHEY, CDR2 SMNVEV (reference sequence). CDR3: CASRVSLNNEQFF. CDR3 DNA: TGTGCCAGCCGGGTTTCGCTAAACAATGAGCAGTTCTTC.

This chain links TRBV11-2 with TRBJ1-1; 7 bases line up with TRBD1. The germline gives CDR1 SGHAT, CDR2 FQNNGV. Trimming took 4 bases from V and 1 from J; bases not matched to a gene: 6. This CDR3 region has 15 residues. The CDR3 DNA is TGTGCCAGCAGCTCCCGGACAGGCCGGAACACTGAAGCTTTCTTT. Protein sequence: CASSSRTGRNTEAFF.